Sequencing of this T cell receptor beta chain was carried out in a study of CD8 T cells in ankylosing spondylitis. Comment on this clonotype: Its antigen is not known.

Overall study results and limits: A subset of motif variants has previously been described in the synovial fluid and blood of reactive arthritis. Clones that were linked to disease were CD8+ and were relatively rare in peripheral blood. Made up of eight or nine highly homologous variants, a TCR beta motif appeared characteristic of ankylosing spondylitis blood.

This CDR3 is 14 amino acids long. CDR1 and CDR2 from the germline V gene are KGHDR and SFDVKD. The V end lost 11 bases, the J end lost 0 bases, and 12 bases lay between the germline ends. Using its own MiXCR run on the 5' RACE reads, TCRdb lists one record per CDR3 protein. The data show more than 600,000 distinct CDR3 sequences, with around 20% seen just once and about a fifth held by the top ten. The clonotype was recovered from a male donor with ankylosing spondylitis. The sample was blood, either unsorted or a sorted T cell fraction (not recorded which). The chain joins TRBV24-1 to TRBJ2-2, with D possibly TRBD1 on 6 matching bases. The CDR3 DNA follows: TGTGCCATCCAGGGGTTCTCGAACACCGGGGAGCTGTTTTTT. Translated, it gives CAIQGFSNTGELFF.